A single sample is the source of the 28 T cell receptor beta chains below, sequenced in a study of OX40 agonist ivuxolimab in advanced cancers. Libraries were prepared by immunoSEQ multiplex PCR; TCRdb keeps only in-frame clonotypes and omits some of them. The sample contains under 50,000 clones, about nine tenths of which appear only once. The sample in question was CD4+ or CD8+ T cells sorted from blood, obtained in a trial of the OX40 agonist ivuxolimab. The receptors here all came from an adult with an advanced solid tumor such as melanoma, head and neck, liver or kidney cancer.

The CDR3 nucleotides are TGTGCCTGGAACCGCGGGAGGGTTCTCGAGCAGTACTTC. Protein: CAWNRGRVLEQYF. The V and J genes are TRBV30 and TRBJ2-7, with 9 bases identical to TRBD2. Germline trimming cut 4 bases from V and 6 bases from J; bases unmatched to any gene: 7. The germline gives CDR1 GTSNPN, CDR2 SVGIG (reference sequence). The CDR3 runs to 13 residues.

This CDR3 is CASSPPNRGWETQYF. Here the CDR3 DNA reads TGTGCCAGCTCACCACCCAACAGGGGATGGGAGACCCAGTACTTC. The chain uses TRBV18 and TRBJ2-5, with 7 positions matching TRBD1. Germline V gene lookup returns CDR1 KGHSH and CDR2 LQKENI. The CDR3 totals 15 residues. The trim removed 0 bases at V and 5 bases at J, leaving 6 bases unmatched.

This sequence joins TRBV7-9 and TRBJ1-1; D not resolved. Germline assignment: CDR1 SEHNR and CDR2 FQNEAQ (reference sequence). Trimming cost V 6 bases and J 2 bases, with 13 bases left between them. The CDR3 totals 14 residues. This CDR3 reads CASSLRGPNTEAFF. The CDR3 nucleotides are TGTGCCAGCAGTTTGCGGGGTCCAAACACTGAAGCTTTCTTT.

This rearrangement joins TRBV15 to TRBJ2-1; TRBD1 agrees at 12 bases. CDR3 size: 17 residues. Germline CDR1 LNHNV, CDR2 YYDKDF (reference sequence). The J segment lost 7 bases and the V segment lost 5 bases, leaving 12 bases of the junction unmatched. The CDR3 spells CATSGRDRGLKLNEQFF. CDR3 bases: TGTGCCACCAGCGGCCGGGACAGGGGGCTGAAGTTGAATGAGCAGTTCTTC.

DNA for the CDR3: TGTGCCAGCAGCTTAGCGGGGACAGGTAATCAGCCCCAGCATTTT. It yields the protein CASSLAGTGNQPQHF. V usage is TRBV7-8 and J usage is TRBJ1-5, with 8 bases that match TRBD1. The germline gives CDR1 SGHVS, CDR2 FQNEAQ. V shed 0 bases, J shed 4 bases, and the junction held 2 bases outside the gene matches. This CDR3 spans 15 amino acids.

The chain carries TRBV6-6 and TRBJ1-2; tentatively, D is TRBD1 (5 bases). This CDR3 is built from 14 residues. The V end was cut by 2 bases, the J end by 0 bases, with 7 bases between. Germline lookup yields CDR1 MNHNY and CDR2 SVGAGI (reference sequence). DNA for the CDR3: TGTGCCAGCAGTTACGTGGGGGCTAACTATGGCTACACCTTC. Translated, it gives CASSYVGANYGYTF.

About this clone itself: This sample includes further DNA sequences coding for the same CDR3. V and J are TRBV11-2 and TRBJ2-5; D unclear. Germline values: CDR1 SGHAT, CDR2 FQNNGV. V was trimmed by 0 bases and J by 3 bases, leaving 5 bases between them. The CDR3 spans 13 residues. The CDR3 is CASSLEAEETQYF. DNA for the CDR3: TGTGCCAGCAGCTTAGAGGCAGAAGAGACCCAGTACTTC.

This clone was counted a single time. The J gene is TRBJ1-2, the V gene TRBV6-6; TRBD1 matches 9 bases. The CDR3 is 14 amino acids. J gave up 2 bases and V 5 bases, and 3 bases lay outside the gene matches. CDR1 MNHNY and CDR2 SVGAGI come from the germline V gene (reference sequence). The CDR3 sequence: CASSPGQGNYGYTF. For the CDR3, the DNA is TGTGCCAGCAGTCCTGGACAGGGGAACTATGGCTACACCTTC.

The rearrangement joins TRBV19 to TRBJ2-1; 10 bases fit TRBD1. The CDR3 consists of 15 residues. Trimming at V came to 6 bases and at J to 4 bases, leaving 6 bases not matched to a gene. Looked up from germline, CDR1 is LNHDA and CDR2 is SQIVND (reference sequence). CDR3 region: CASSTGTGEYNEQFF. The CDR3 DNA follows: TGTGCCAGTAGCACCGGGACAGGGGAATACAATGAGCAGTTCTTC. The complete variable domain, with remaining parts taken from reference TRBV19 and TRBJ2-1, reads DGGITQSPKYLFRKEGQNVTLSCEQNLNHDAMYWYRQDPGQGLRLIYYSQIVNDFQKGDIAEGYSVSREKKESFPLTVTSAQKNPTAFYLCASSTGTGEYNEQFFGPGTRLTVL.

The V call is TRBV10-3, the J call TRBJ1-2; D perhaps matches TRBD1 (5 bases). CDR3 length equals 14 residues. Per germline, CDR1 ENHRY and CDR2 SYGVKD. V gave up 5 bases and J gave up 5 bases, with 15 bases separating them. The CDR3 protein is CAISSTAVSYGYTF. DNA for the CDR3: TGTGCCATCAGTTCGACAGCTGTGAGTTATGGCTACACCTTC.

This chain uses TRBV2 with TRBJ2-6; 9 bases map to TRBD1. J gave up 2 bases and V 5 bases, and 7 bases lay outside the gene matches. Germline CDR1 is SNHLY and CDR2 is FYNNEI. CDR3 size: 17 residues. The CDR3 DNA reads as TGTGCCAGCAGTAAAGGACAGGGGTGGGCTGGGGCCAACGTCCTGACTTTC. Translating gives CASSKGQGWAGANVLTF.

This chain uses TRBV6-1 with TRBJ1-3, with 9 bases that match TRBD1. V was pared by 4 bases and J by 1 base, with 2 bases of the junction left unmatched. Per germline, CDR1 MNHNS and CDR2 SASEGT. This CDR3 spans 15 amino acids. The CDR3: CASSAGTGSGNTIYF. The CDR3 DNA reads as TGTGCCAGCAGTGCCGGGACAGGGTCTGGAAACACCATATATTTT.

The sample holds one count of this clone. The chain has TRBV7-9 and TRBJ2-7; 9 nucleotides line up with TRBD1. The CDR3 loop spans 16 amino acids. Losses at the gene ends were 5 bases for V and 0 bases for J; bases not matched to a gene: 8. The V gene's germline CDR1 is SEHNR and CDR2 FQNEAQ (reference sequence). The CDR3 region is CASSPGQGTLSYEQYF. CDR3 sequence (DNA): TGTGCCAGCAGCCCTGGACAGGGGACCCTCTCCTACGAGCAGTACTTC. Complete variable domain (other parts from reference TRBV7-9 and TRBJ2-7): DTGVSQNPRHKITKRGQNVTFRCDPISEHNRLYWYRQTLGQGPEFLTYFQNEAQLEKSRLLSDRFSAERPKGSFSTLEIQRTEQGDSAMYLCASSPGQGTLSYEQYFGPGTRLTVT.

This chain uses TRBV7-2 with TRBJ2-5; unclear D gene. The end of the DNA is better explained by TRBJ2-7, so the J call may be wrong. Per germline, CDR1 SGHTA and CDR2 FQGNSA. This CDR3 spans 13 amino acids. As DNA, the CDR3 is TGTGCCAGCAGCTTATTACTACTCTACGAGCAGTACTTC. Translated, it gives CASSLLLLYEQYF.

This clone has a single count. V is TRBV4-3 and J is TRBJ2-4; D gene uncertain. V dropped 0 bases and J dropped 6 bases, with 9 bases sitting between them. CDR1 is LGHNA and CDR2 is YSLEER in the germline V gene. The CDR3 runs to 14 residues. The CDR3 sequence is CASSQDGQANIQYF. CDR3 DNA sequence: TGCGCCAGCAGCCAAGATGGGCAGGCAAACATTCAGTACTTC.

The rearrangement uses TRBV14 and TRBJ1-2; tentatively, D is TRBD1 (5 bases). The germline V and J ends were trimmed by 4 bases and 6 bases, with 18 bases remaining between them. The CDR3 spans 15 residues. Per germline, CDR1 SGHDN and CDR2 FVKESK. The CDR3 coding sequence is TGTGCCAGCAGCCCTCTAGGGGTAAGGGGCGATGGCTACACCTTC. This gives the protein CASSPLGVRGDGYTF.

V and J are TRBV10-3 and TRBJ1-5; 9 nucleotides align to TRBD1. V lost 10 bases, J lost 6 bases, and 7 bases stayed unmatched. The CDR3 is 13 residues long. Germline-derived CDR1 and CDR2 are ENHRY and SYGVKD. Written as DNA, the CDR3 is TGTGCCACCGGGACAGGGTCCGCTCAGCCCCAGCATTTT. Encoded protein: CATGTGSAQPQHF.

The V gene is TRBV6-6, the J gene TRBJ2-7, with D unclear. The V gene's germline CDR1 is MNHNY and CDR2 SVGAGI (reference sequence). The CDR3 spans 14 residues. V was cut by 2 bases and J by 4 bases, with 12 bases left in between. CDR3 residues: CASSYTVGIYEQYF. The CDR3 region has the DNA TGTGCCAGCAGTTACACTGTAGGCATATACGAGCAGTACTTC.

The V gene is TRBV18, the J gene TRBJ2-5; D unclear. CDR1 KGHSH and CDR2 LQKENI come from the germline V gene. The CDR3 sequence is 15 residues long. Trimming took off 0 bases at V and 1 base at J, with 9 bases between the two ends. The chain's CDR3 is CASSPPSRFQETQYF. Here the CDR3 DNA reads TGTGCCAGCTCACCACCGTCCAGATTCCAAGAGACCCAGTACTTC.

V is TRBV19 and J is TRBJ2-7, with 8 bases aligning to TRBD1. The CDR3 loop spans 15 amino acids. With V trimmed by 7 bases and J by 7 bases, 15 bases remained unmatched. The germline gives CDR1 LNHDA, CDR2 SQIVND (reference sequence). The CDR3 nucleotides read TGTGCCAGTACCCGCGGAGGGCAGGGGGCATGGGAGCAGTACTTC. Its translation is CASTRGGQGAWEQYF.

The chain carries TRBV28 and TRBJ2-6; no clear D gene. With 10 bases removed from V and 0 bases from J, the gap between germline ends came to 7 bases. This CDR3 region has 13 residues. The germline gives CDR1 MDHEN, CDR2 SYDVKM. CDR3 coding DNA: TGTGCCACCTATCTCTCTGGGGCCAACGTCCTGACTTTC. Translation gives CATYLSGANVLTF.

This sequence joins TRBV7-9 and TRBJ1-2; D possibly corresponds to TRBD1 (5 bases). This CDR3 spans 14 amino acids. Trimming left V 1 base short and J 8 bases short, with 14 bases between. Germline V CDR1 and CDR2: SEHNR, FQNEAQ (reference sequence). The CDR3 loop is CASSLGVGEEGYTF. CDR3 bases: TGTGCCAGCAGCTTAGGGGTAGGGGAGGAAGGCTACACCTTC.

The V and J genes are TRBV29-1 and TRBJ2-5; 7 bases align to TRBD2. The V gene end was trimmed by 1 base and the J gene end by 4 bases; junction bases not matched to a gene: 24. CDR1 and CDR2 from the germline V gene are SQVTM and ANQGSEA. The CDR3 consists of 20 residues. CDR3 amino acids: CSVEGGVGRDSGLAAETQYF. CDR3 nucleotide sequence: TGCAGCGTTGAAGGAGGAGTTGGACGCGATAGCGGGCTAGCGGCAGAGACCCAGTACTTC. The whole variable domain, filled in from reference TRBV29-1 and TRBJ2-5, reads SAVISQKPSRDICQRGTSLTIQCQVDSQVTMMFWYRQQPGQSLTLIATANQGSEATYESGFVIDKFPISRPNLTFSTLTVSNMSPEDSSIYLCSVEGGVGRDSGLAAETQYFGPGTRLLVL.

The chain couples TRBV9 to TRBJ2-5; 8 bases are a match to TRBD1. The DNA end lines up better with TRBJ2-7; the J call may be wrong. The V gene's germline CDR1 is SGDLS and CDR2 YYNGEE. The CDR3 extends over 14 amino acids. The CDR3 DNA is TGTGCCAGCAGCGTCACAGGGGGGCAGGACGAGCAGTACTTC. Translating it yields CASSVTGGQDEQYF.

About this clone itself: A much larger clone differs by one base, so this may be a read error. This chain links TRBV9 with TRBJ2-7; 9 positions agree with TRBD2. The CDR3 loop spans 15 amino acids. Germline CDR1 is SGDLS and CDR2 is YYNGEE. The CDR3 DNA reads TGTACCAGCAGGACACCTCCCGGGACTAGCAACGAGCAGTACTTC. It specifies CTSRTPPGTSNEQYF. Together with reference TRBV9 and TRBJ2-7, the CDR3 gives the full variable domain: DSGVTQTPKHLITATGQRVTLRCSPRSGDLSVYWYQQSLDQGLQFLIQYYNGEERAKGNILERFSAQQFPDLHSELNLSSLELGDSALYFCTSRTPPGTSNEQYFGPGTRLTVT.

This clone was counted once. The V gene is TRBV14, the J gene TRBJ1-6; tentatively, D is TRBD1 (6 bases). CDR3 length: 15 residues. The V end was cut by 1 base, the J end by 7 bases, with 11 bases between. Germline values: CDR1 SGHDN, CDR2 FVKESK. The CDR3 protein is CASSQGQAGNSPLHF. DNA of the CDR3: TGTGCCAGCAGCCAAGGACAGGCGGGGAATTCACCCCTCCACTTT. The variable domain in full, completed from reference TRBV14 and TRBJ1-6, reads EAGVTQFPSHSVIEKGQTVTLRCDPISGHDNLYWYRRVMGKEIKFLLHFVKESKQDESGMPNNRFLAERTGGTYSTLKVQPAELEDSGVYFCASSQGQAGNSPLHFGNGTRLTVT.

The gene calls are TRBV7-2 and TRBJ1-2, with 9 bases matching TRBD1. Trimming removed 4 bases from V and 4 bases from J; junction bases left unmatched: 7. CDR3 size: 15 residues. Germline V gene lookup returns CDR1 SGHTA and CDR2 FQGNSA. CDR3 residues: CASSYQGQGLYGYTF. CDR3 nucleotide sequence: TGTGCCAGCAGCTACCAGGGACAGGGCCTCTATGGCTACACCTTC.

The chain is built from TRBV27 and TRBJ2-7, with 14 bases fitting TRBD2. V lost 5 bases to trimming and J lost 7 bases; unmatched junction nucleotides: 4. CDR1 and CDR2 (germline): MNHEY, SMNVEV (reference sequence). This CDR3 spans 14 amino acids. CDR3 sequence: CASSEGLAGVEQYF. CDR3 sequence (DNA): TGTGCCAGCAGTGAGGGACTAGCGGGAGTGGAGCAGTACTTC.